These T cell receptor beta chains were read from a single sample in a study of OX40 agonist ivuxolimab in advanced cancers. Method: immunoSEQ multiplex PCR; TCRdb's copy keeps in-frame clones and lacks some. The sample shows tens of thousands of clones, 65% to 90% of them seen only once. The material was CD4+ or CD8+ T cells sorted from blood, obtained in a trial of the OX40 agonist ivuxolimab. These receptors were collected from an adult with an advanced solid tumor such as melanoma, head and neck, liver or kidney cancer. Both conserved end residues are part of each CDR3. The D gene is left open where the match is weak. Clone size is shown for a subset of rows, as once, few, many or a class of expanded clone.

abundance: .
d_gene: .
v_gene: TRBV29-1
j_gene: TRBJ2-5
CDR3nt: TGCAGCGGACGCCAGGGGCAGGGAGAGACCCAGTACTTC
CDR3aa: CSGRQGQGETQYF

abundance: .
d_gene: .
v_gene: TRBV5-4
j_gene: TRBJ2-7
CDR3nt: TGTGCCAGCAGCAACCGACAGGCCTACGAGCAGTACTTC
CDR3aa: CASSNRQAYEQYF

abundance: .
d_gene: TRBD1
v_gene: TRBV19
j_gene: TRBJ1-2
CDR3nt: TGTGCCACTGACGATCCGGGACAGGGCAACTATGGCTACACCTTC
CDR3aa: CATDDPGQGNYGYTF

abundance: .
d_gene: TRBD1
v_gene: TRBV30
j_gene: TRBJ1-5
CDR3nt: TGTGCCTGGAGCCGGGGACAGCGATGGAATCAGCCCCAGCATTTT
CDR3aa: CAWSRGQRWNQPQHF

abundance: .
d_gene: .
v_gene: TRBV27
j_gene: TRBJ1-5
CDR3nt: TGTGCCAGCGGGGGAGGGGGTTCTGGCAATCAGCCCCAGCATTTT
CDR3aa: CASGGGGSGNQPQHF

abundance: .
d_gene: .
v_gene: TRBV6-9
j_gene: TRBJ2-1
CDR3nt: TGTGCCAGCAGGGCCGCAGGGGCCTACAATGAGCAGTTCTTC
CDR3aa: CASRAAGAYNEQFF

abundance: few
d_gene: TRBD1
v_gene: TRBV14
j_gene: TRBJ1-6
CDR3nt: TGTGCCAGCAGCCAGGCACAGGGGGCAAATTCACCCCTCCACTTT
CDR3aa: CASSQAQGANSPLHF

abundance: .
d_gene: .
v_gene: TRBV30
j_gene: TRBJ1-2
CDR3nt: TGTGCCTGGAGTGTAGGCCGAGACTATGGCTACACCTTC
CDR3aa: CAWSVGRDYGYTF

abundance: once
d_gene: .
v_gene: TRBV4-1
j_gene: TRBJ2-2
CDR3nt: TGCGCCAGCAGCCAAGATAGGTGGAGGCAGAACACCGGGGAGCTGTTTTTT
CDR3aa: CASSQDRWRQNTGELFF

abundance: .
d_gene: .
v_gene: TRBV7-3
j_gene: TRBJ1-1
CDR3nt: TGTGCCAGCAGCTTATGGGCCCCCATGGGGGCGGACACTGAAGCTTTCTTT
CDR3aa: CASSLWAPMGADTEAFF

abundance: .
d_gene: .
v_gene: TRBV6-6
j_gene: TRBJ1-1
CDR3nt: TGTGCCAGCAGCCTCGGTCTTATGAACACTGAAGCTTTCTTT
CDR3aa: CASSLGLMNTEAFF

abundance: few
d_gene: .
v_gene: TRBV6-5
j_gene: TRBJ2-5
CDR3nt: TGTGCCAGCAGTCCCGGGACCCTCTACGGGGACCAGTACTTC
CDR3aa: CASSPGTLYGDQYF

abundance: .
d_gene: TRBD1
v_gene: TRBV29-1
j_gene: TRBJ2-7
CDR3nt: TGCAGCGTTGATATATCCGGGACAGGGAGATACGAGCAGTACTTC
CDR3aa: CSVDISGTGRYEQYF

abundance: .
d_gene: TRBD1
v_gene: TRBV19
j_gene: TRBJ2-7
CDR3nt: TGTGCCAGTAGGCAAGGGGGACAGGGGTCTTACGAGCAGTACTTC
CDR3aa: CASRQGGQGSYEQYF

abundance: .
d_gene: TRBD1
v_gene: TRBV25-1
j_gene: TRBJ2-7
CDR3nt: TGTGCCACCCTGGGGACAGGGTCCTACGAGCAGTACTTC
CDR3aa: CATLGTGSYEQYF

abundance: .
d_gene: .
v_gene: TRBV29-1
j_gene: TRBJ1-6
CDR3nt: TGCAGCGTCCCGGGACGTACCAATTCACCCCTCCACTTT
CDR3aa: CSVPGRTNSPLHF

abundance: .
d_gene: TRBD2
v_gene: TRBV14
j_gene: TRBJ2-3
CDR3nt: TGTGCCAGCAGCCCGTGGGGGGGGGACACAGATACGCAGTATTTT
CDR3aa: CASSPWGGDTDTQYF

abundance: .
d_gene: .
v_gene: TRBV7-2
j_gene: TRBJ2-7
CDR3nt: TGTGCCAGCAGCTTAGGGGCCAGGGCCGGTATCGGCGAGCAGTACTTC
CDR3aa: CASSLGARAGIGEQYF

abundance: .
d_gene: .
v_gene: TRBV7-2
j_gene: TRBJ2-1
CDR3nt: TGTGCCAGCAGCTTAGAGGTCGGGACCTCCTACAATGAGCAGTTCTTC
CDR3aa: CASSLEVGTSYNEQFF

abundance: .
d_gene: TRBD1
v_gene: TRBV6-5
j_gene: TRBJ1-6
CDR3nt: TGTGCCAGCAGTTCGCCGGGACAGGGGTATTCACCCCTCCACTTT
CDR3aa: CASSSPGQGYSPLHF

abundance: .
d_gene: .
v_gene: TRBV7-8
j_gene: TRBJ1-2
CDR3nt: TGTGCCAGCAGCTCAAGGGTGTTGGCTTCATACTATGGCTACACCTTC
CDR3aa: CASSSRVLASYYGYTF

abundance: few
d_gene: TRBD1
v_gene: TRBV7-7
j_gene: TRBJ2-5
CDR3nt: TGTGCCAGCAGCCCACAGGGGGCAGGGGAGACCCAGTACTTC
CDR3aa: CASSPQGAGETQYF

abundance: once
d_gene: .
v_gene: TRBV11-3
j_gene: TRBJ2-1
CDR3nt: TGTGCCAGCAGCTTCGGGACCGCACGATATCAGCAGTTCTTC
CDR3aa: CASSFGTARYQQFF

abundance: .
d_gene: TRBD1
v_gene: TRBV7-9
j_gene: TRBJ1-1
CDR3nt: TGTGCCAGCAGCCCAGGGACAGAGAACACTGAAGCTTTCTTT
CDR3aa: CASSPGTENTEAFF

abundance: .
d_gene: .
v_gene: TRBV10-3
j_gene: TRBJ2-2
CDR3nt: TGTGCCATCAGTGTGGGGGGAGGAACCGGGGAGCTGTTTTTT
CDR3aa: CAISVGGGTGELFF

abundance: .
d_gene: TRBD2
v_gene: TRBV5-6
j_gene: TRBJ2-7
CDR3nt: TGTGCCAGCAGCTCACTAGCGGGGGGCTACGAGCAGTACTTC
CDR3aa: CASSSLAGGYEQYF